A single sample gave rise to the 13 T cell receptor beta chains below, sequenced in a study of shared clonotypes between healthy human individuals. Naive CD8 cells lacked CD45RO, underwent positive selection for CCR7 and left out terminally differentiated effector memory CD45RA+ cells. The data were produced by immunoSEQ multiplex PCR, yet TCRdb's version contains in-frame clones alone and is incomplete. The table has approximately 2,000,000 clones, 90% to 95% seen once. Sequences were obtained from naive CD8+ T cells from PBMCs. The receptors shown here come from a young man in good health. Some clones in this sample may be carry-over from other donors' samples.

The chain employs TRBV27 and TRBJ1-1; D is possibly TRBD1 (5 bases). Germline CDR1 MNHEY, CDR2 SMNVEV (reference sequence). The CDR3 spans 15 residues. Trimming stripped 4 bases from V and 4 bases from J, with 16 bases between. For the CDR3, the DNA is TGTGCCAGCAGTTGGGGCGGGGTTTTGGGCACTGAAGCTTTCTTT. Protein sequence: CASSWGGVLGTEAFF.

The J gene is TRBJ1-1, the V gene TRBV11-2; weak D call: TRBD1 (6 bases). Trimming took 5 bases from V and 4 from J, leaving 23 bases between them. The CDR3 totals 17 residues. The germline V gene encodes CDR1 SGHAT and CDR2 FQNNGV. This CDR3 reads CASSPTGGLVVGTEAFF. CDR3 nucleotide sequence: TGTGCCAGCAGCCCTACTGGGGGGCTGGTTGTGGGCACTGAAGCTTTCTTT.

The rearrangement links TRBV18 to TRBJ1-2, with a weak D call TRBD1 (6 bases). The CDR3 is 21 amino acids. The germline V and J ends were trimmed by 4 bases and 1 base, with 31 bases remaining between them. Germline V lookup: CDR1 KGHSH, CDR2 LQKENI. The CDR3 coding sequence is TGTGCCAGCTCACTTAATTCACCCGGCTGGGGGGCCCGACGACTTAACTATGGCTACACCTTC. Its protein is CASSLNSPGWGARRLNYGYTF.

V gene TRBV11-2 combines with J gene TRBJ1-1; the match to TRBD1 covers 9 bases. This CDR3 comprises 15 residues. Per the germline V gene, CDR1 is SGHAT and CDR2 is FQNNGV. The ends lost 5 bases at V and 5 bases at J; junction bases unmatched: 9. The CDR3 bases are TGTGCCAGCAGCCTCCGAGACAGGGGGGGGACTGAAGCTTTCTTT. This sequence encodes CASSLRDRGGTEAFF. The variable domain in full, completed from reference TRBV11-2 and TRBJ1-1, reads EAGVAQSPRYKIIEKRQSVAFWCNPISGHATLYWYQQILGQGPKLLIQFQNNGVVDDSQLPKDRFSAERLKGVDSTLKIQPAKLEDSAVYLCASSLRDRGGTEAFFGQGTRLTVV.

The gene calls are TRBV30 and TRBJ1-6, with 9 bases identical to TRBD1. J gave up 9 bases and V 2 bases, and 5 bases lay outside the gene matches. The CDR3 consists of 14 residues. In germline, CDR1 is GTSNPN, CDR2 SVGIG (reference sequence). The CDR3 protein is CAWSQGQGVSPLHF. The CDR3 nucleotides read TGTGCCTGGAGTCAGGGACAGGGTGTTTCACCCCTCCACTTT.

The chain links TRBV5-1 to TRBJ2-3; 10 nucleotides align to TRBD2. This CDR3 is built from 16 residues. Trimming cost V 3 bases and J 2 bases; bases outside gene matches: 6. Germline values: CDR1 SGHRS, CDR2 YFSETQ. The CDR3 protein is CASSSHSGRITDTQYF. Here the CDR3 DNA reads TGCGCCAGCAGCTCCCATAGCGGGAGGATCACAGATACGCAGTATTTT. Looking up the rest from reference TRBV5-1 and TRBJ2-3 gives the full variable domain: KAGVTQTPRYLIKTRGQQVTLSCSPISGHRSVSWYQQTPGQGLQFLFEYFSETQRNKGNFPGRFSGRQFSNSRSEMNVSTLELGDSALYLCASSSHSGRITDTQYFGPGTRLTVL.

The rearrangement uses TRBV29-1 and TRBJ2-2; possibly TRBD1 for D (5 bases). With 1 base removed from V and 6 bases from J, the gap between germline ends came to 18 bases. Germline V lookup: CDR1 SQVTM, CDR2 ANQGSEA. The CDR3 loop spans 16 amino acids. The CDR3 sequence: CSVEVWAALGPGELFF. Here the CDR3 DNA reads TGCAGCGTTGAAGTCTGGGCCGCCCTGGGGCCCGGGGAGCTGTTTTTT.

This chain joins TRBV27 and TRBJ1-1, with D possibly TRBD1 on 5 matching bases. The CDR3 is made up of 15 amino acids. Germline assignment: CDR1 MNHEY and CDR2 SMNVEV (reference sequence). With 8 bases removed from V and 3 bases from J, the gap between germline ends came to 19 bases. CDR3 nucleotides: TGTGCCAGCGGACCTGCAGGGTATCGTGACACTGAAGCTTTCTTT. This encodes CASGPAGYRDTEAFF.

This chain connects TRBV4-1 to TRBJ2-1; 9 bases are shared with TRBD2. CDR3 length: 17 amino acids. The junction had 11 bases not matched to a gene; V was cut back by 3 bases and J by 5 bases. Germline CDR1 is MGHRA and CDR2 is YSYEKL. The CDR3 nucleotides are TGCGCCAGCAGCCAGGCCGGGACTAGCAAGGCTAACAATGAGCAGTTCTTC. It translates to CASSQAGTSKANNEQFF.

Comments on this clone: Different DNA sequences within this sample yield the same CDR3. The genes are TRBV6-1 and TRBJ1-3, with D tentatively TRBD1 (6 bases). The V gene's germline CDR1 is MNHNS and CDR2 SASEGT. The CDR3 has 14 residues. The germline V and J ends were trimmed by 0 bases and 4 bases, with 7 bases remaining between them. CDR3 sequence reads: CASSEAGGGNTIYF. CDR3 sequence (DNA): TGTGCCAGCAGTGAAGCGGGGGGCGGAAACACCATATATTTT.

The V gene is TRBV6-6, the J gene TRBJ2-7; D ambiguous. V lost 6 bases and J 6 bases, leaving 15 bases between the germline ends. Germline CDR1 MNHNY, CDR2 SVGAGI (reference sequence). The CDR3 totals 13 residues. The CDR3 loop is CASRPTPRAEQYF. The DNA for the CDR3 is TGTGCCAGCAGGCCTACTCCTAGGGCCGAGCAGTACTTC.

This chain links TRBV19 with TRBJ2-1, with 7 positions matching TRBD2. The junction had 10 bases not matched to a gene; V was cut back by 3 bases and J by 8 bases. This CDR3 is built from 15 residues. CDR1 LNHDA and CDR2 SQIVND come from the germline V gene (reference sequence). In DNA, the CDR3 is TGTGCCAGTAGTATCTCCGGGACTACTACCGATGAGCAGTTCTTC. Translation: CASSISGTTTDEQFF.

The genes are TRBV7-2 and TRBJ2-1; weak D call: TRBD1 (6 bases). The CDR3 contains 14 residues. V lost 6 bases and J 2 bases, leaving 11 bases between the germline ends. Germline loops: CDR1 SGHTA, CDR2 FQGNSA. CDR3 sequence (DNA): TGTGCCAGCAGTTCCAGGGGAACCTACAATGAGCAGTTCTTC. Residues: CASSSRGTYNEQFF.